A selection of T cell receptor beta chains follows, all from one sample in a study of blood T cell repertoires in COVID-19. This table comes from immunoSEQ multiplex PCR, and its TCRdb copy is limited to in-frame clones, with some not included. This sample yields under 300,000 clones, of which 84% are seen a single time; around 3.5% belongs to the top ten. The specimen was PBMCs or T cells enriched from blood (not recorded which). Every receptor here comes from a man in his fifties who had recovered from COVID-19. The CDR3 runs from the conserved cysteine through the conserved F or W. Fields, in order: D gene, CDR3 length, clone size, V gene, J gene, CDR3 protein, CDR3 DNA. D genes are given only for firm matches. Clone size, where shown, is once, few, many, or a class for clones that have expanded.

d_gene: TRBD2
len: 17
abundance: -
v_gene: TRBV7-9
j_gene: TRBJ2-2
CDR3aa: CASSAGGLTPVTGELFF
CDR3nt: TGTGCCAGCAGCGCGGGGGGACTAACCCCTGTCACCGGGGAGCTGTTTTTT

d_gene: TRBD2
len: 16
abundance: once
v_gene: TRBV5-1
j_gene: TRBJ2-4
CDR3aa: CASSTGLAVAKNIQYF
CDR3nt: TGCGCCAGCAGCACCGGACTAGCGGTAGCCAAAAACATTCAGTACTTC

d_gene: -
len: 12
abundance: -
v_gene: TRBV2
j_gene: TRBJ1-2
CDR3aa: CAVRQRNYGYTF
CDR3nt: TGTGCAGTGCGTCAGCGTAACTATGGCTACACCTTC

d_gene: TRBD2
len: 15
abundance: -
v_gene: TRBV4-2
j_gene: TRBJ2-5
CDR3aa: CASSQEGEGGETQYF
CDR3nt: TGTGCCAGCAGCCAAGAAGGGGAGGGAGGAGAGACCCAGTACTTC

d_gene: -
len: 18
abundance: once
v_gene: TRBV27
j_gene: TRBJ2-1
CDR3aa: CASRSLVWANPPYNEQFF
CDR3nt: TGTGCCAGCAGATCCCTTGTATGGGCTAACCCGCCCTACAATGAGCAGTTCTTC

d_gene: TRBD1
len: 15
abundance: -
v_gene: TRBV5-5
j_gene: TRBJ1-6
CDR3aa: CASSGTGARHSPLHF
CDR3nt: TGTGCCAGCAGCGGGACAGGGGCACGGCATTCACCCCTCCACTTT

d_gene: TRBD2
len: 18
abundance: -
v_gene: TRBV15
j_gene: TRBJ2-1
CDR3aa: CATSRDSGLAGQYNEQFF
CDR3nt: TGTGCCACCAGCAGAGACTCCGGACTAGCGGGACAATACAATGAGCAGTTCTTC

d_gene: TRBD2
len: 16
abundance: -
v_gene: TRBV9
j_gene: TRBJ2-7
CDR3aa: CASSVEPSSGPYEQYF
CDR3nt: TGTGCCAGCAGCGTAGAACCCTCTAGCGGGCCCTACGAGCAGTACTTC

d_gene: TRBD2
len: 16
abundance: -
v_gene: TRBV4-2
j_gene: TRBJ2-3
CDR3aa: CASSRMGRGAADTQYF
CDR3nt: TGTGCCAGCAGCCGGATGGGGCGGGGGGCCGCAGATACGCAGTATTTT

d_gene: -
len: 12
abundance: -
v_gene: TRBV12-3/TRBV12-4
j_gene: TRBJ1-2
CDR3aa: CASSDRSHGYTF
CDR3nt: TGTGCCAGCAGTGACAGGTCCCACGGCTACACCTTC

d_gene: -
len: 14
abundance: -
v_gene: TRBV7-3
j_gene: TRBJ2-7
CDR3aa: CASSLNAGSYEQYF
CDR3nt: TGTGCCAGCAGCTTAAACGCAGGATCTTACGAGCAGTACTTC

d_gene: -
len: 14
abundance: -
v_gene: TRBV2
j_gene: TRBJ1-1
CDR3aa: CASSESGLGTEAFF
CDR3nt: TGTGCCAGCAGTGAGTCAGGGCTGGGCACTGAAGCTTTCTTT

d_gene: -
len: 17
abundance: -
v_gene: TRBV7-2
j_gene: TRBJ1-2
CDR3aa: CASSSYWGLDSAGGYTF
CDR3nt: TGTGCCAGCAGCTCATACTGGGGGCTGGACAGCGCCGGGGGCTACACCTTC

d_gene: -
len: 15
abundance: -
v_gene: TRBV5-6
j_gene: TRBJ1-3
CDR3aa: CASSSRGASGNTIYF
CDR3nt: TGTGCCAGCAGTTCCCGGGGGGCGTCTGGAAACACCATATATTTT

d_gene: TRBD1
len: 16
abundance: -
v_gene: TRBV19
j_gene: TRBJ2-7
CDR3aa: CASSITPTGGFDEQYF
CDR3nt: TGTGCCAGTAGTATTACCCCGACAGGGGGCTTCGACGAGCAGTACTTC

d_gene: -
len: 12
abundance: -
v_gene: TRBV10-3
j_gene: TRBJ1-6
CDR3aa: CATSLRDSPLHF
CDR3nt: TGTGCCACCTCACTCCGCGATTCACCCCTCCACTTT

d_gene: -
len: 15
abundance: -
v_gene: TRBV5-5
j_gene: TRBJ1-2
CDR3aa: CASSWSGGSADGYTF
CDR3nt: TGTGCCAGCAGCTGGAGCGGGGGGAGTGCTGATGGCTACACCTTC

d_gene: TRBD1
len: 15
abundance: -
v_gene: TRBV19
j_gene: TRBJ2-7
CDR3aa: CASNNGDRSSYEQYF
CDR3nt: TGTGCCAGTAACAACGGGGACAGAAGCTCCTACGAGCAGTACTTC

d_gene: -
len: 15
abundance: -
v_gene: TRBV9
j_gene: TRBJ2-6
CDR3aa: CASSEQGYGANVLTF
CDR3nt: TGTGCCAGCAGCGAACAGGGTTATGGGGCCAACGTCCTGACTTTC

d_gene: -
len: 15
abundance: few
v_gene: TRBV11-2
j_gene: TRBJ2-7
CDR3aa: CASSLVPGRSYEQYF
CDR3nt: TGTGCCAGCAGCTTAGTGCCAGGCCGCTCCTACGAGCAGTACTTC

d_gene: TRBD2
len: 16
abundance: -
v_gene: TRBV24-1
j_gene: TRBJ2-3
CDR3aa: CATSHGLATFQDTQYF
CDR3nt: TGTGCCACCAGTCACGGACTAGCGACCTTCCAAGATACGCAGTATTTT

d_gene: -
len: 13
abundance: -
v_gene: TRBV6-5
j_gene: TRBJ2-2
CDR3aa: CASSSTSPGELFF
CDR3nt: TGTGCCAGCAGTTCGACTAGTCCCGGGGAGCTGTTTTTT

d_gene: -
len: 13
abundance: -
v_gene: TRBV7-9
j_gene: TRBJ2-7
CDR3aa: CASGRPYANEQYF
CDR3nt: TGTGCCAGCGGGAGGCCCTACGCTAACGAGCAGTACTTC

d_gene: -
len: 14
abundance: -
v_gene: TRBV5-4
j_gene: TRBJ2-5
CDR3aa: CASSRDIGTETQYF
CDR3nt: TGTGCCAGCAGCCGGGACATCGGGACAGAGACCCAGTACTTC

d_gene: TRBD2
len: 15
abundance: -
v_gene: TRBV11-3
j_gene: TRBJ2-7
CDR3aa: CASSVSGLAGVEQYF
CDR3nt: TGTGCCAGCAGCGTAAGCGGGCTAGCGGGAGTCGAGCAGTACTTC

d_gene: -
len: 14
abundance: -
v_gene: TRBV29-1
j_gene: TRBJ2-5
CDR3aa: CSVDQLARQETQYF
CDR3nt: TGCAGCGTGGACCAACTAGCTCGTCAAGAGACCCAGTACTTC

d_gene: -
len: 14
abundance: -
v_gene: TRBV4-2
j_gene: TRBJ1-1
CDR3aa: CASSQDRGETEAFF
CDR3nt: TGTGCCAGCAGCCAAGATCGGGGGGAAACTGAAGCTTTCTTT

d_gene: TRBD2
len: 18
abundance: -
v_gene: TRBV5-1
j_gene: TRBJ2-1
CDR3aa: CASSFLAGGRLGTNEQFF
CDR3nt: TGCGCCAGCAGCTTCCTAGCGGGGGGAAGATTGGGTACGAATGAGCAGTTCTTC

d_gene: TRBD1
len: 13
abundance: -
v_gene: TRBV28
j_gene: TRBJ2-7
CDR3aa: CASREQGTYEQYF
CDR3nt: TGTGCCAGCAGGGAACAGGGGACCTACGAGCAGTACTTC

d_gene: TRBD1
len: 15
abundance: once
v_gene: TRBV18
j_gene: TRBJ2-7
CDR3aa: CASSLMTGRPYEQYF
CDR3nt: TGTGCCAGCTCACTTATGACAGGGCGGCCCTACGAGCAGTACTTC

d_gene: -
len: 14
abundance: -
v_gene: TRBV3-1/TRBV3-2
j_gene: TRBJ1-6
CDR3aa: CASSIGQLNSPLHF
CDR3nt: TGTGCCAGCAGCATCGGACAGTTAAATTCACCCCTCCACTTT